These 30 T cell receptor beta chains were sequenced from one sample in a study of blood T cell repertoires in COVID-19. Clones were sequenced by immunoSEQ multiplex PCR, and TCRdb holds only the in-frame ones, with some missing. This repertoire shows hundreds of thousands of clones, around 89% found once; its top ten account for roughly 1.1%. Input material: PBMCs or T cells enriched from blood (not recorded which). These receptors all stem from a man aged 25-45 years who had recovered from COVID-19.

The chain combines TRBV7-2 with TRBJ1-1; TRBD1 is a possible D gene (5 bases). In germline, CDR1 is SGHTA, CDR2 FQGNSA. V was shortened by 3 bases and J by 4 bases, with 12 bases between the two germline ends. The length of the CDR3 is 14 residues. CDR3 loop: CASSFQGIGTEAFF. CDR3 DNA: TGTGCCAGCAGCTTTCAGGGTATCGGCACTGAAGCTTTCTTT.

CDR3 nucleotides: TGTGCCTCCGACAGGGATAGGGGTCAGCCCCAGCATTTT. Protein product: CASDRDRGQPQHF. The rearrangement uses TRBV10-3 and TRBJ1-5; 7 nucleotides match TRBD1. With V trimmed by 11 bases and J by 6 bases, 10 bases remained unmatched. The CDR3 is 13 residues long. Germline V gene lookup returns CDR1 ENHRY and CDR2 SYGVKD.

The CDR3 reads CASSLVGADTIYF. As DNA, the CDR3 is TGCGCCAGCAGCTTGGTGGGGGCTGACACCATATATTTT. The chain uses TRBV5-1 and TRBJ1-3; D is possibly TRBD1 (6 bases). Deletions cut 0 bases from V and 8 bases from J, with 9 bases between. Germline CDR1 and CDR2: SGHRS and YFSETQ. The CDR3 contains 13 residues.

The gene calls are TRBV9 and TRBJ2-2; 7 nucleotides agree with TRBD2. This CDR3 comprises 14 residues. V trimming: 3 bases; J trimming: 5 bases; junction bases outside the gene matches: 4. Germline CDR1 and CDR2: SGDLS and YYNGEE. This CDR3 is CASSGGLLTGELFF. The CDR3 nucleotides read TGTGCCAGCAGCGGGGGACTACTAACCGGGGAGCTGTTTTTT.

This clone was observed a handful of times. V and J are TRBV28 and TRBJ2-1, with 10 bases that match TRBD2. V gave up 9 bases and J gave up 3 bases; unmatched junction bases: 11. Germline V lookup: CDR1 MDHEN, CDR2 SYDVKM. CDR3 length: 16 amino acids. This chain's CDR3 is CASRLAGAGFYNEQFF. The CDR3 DNA is TGTGCCAGTCGGCTAGCGGGAGCGGGGTTCTACAATGAGCAGTTCTTC.

The chain carries TRBV4-1 and TRBJ1-2; perhaps TRBD1 as D (6 bases). This CDR3 comprises 14 residues. Germline CDR1 is MGHRA and CDR2 is YSYEKL. V was cut by 6 bases and J by 6 bases, with 17 bases left in between. CDR3 in DNA: TGCGCCAGCAGGCCCCCGGGACAATTGGATGGCTACACCTTC. Translating it yields CASRPPGQLDGYTF.

This CDR3 is CASSSGTPYEAFF. The CDR3 bases are TGCGCCAGCAGCTCCGGGACACCCTATGAAGCTTTCTTT. The rearrangement links TRBV5-1 to TRBJ1-1; a possible D gene is TRBD1 (6 bases). The CDR3 length is 13 residues. Germline V gene data show CDR1 as SGHRS and CDR2 as YFSETQ. Trimming pared 3 bases from V and 7 bases from J, leaving 13 bases between.

The chain employs TRBV6-5 and TRBJ2-2, with TRBD2 identical over 8 bases. The J segment lost 7 bases and the V segment lost 0 bases, leaving 7 bases of the junction unmatched. The CDR3 loop spans 16 amino acids. Germline CDR1 MNHEY, CDR2 SVGAGI. The CDR3 region has the DNA TGTGCCAGCAGTTACTCGAACAGCGGGAGAATCGGGGAGCTGTTTTTT. Its protein product is CASSYSNSGRIGELFF.

The chain is built from TRBV19 and TRBJ2-5; TRBD1 matches at 7 bases. The germline V gene encodes CDR1 LNHDA and CDR2 SQIVND (reference sequence). The CDR3 extends over 15 amino acids. The V gene end was trimmed by 4 bases and the J gene end by 1 base; junction bases not matched to a gene: 6. The CDR3 protein is CASSKMGQTQETQYF. CDR3 DNA: TGTGCCAGTAGTAAAATGGGACAGACCCAAGAGACCCAGTACTTC.

This rearrangement joins TRBV27 to TRBJ2-7; 10 bases align to TRBD2. CDR3 length: 15 amino acids. Germline CDR1 reads MNHEY; CDR2 reads SMNVEV (reference sequence). With V trimmed by 4 bases and J by 4 bases, 7 bases remained unmatched. CDR3 amino acids: CASSWSSGRPYEQYF. The CDR3 region has the DNA TGTGCCAGCAGTTGGTCTAGCGGGAGACCATACGAGCAGTACTTC.

This chain uses TRBV30 with TRBJ1-6; 7 bases map to TRBD1. Germline CDR1 is GTSNPN and CDR2 is SVGIG (reference sequence). This CDR3 has 15 residues. J was trimmed by 12 bases and V by 2 bases; bases with no gene match: 13. The CDR3 spells CAWSTRGQGGIPLHF. In DNA form, the CDR3 reads TGTGCCTGGAGTACACGAGGGCAGGGGGGCATACCCCTCCACTTT.

The V and J genes are TRBV19 and TRBJ2-2, with 7 bases aligning to TRBD1. Looked up from germline, CDR1 is LNHDA and CDR2 is SQIVND (reference sequence). Trimming took 2 bases from V and 0 from J; bases not matched to a gene: 12. There are 19 residues in the CDR3. Here the CDR3 reads CASSIIKGGGRSNTGELFF. The CDR3 coding sequence is TGTGCCAGTAGTATAATAAAAGGGGGCGGACGATCGAACACCGGGGAGCTGTTTTTT.

The V gene is TRBV28, the J gene TRBJ1-5; D is perhaps TRBD1 (5 bases). The CDR3 sequence is 12 residues long. Per the germline V gene, CDR1 is MDHEN and CDR2 is SYDVKM. Trimming removed 10 bases at V and 9 bases at J, with 16 bases between. The CDR3 region has the DNA TGTGCCATAAGGGGAAGTTCCTCGCCCCAGCATTTT. It yields the protein CAIRGSSSPQHF.

This rearrangement joins TRBV4-2 to TRBJ2-7, with 15 positions matching TRBD2. The trim removed 6 bases at V and 2 bases at J, leaving 8 bases unmatched. Germline values: CDR1 LGHNA, CDR2 YNFKEQ. The CDR3 is 17 residues long. CDR3 sequence reads: CASSPGLAGGLAYEQYF. The CDR3 nucleotides read TGTGCCAGCAGTCCGGGACTAGCGGGAGGTCTCGCCTACGAGCAGTACTTC.

J is TRBJ1-1 and V is TRBV7-3; 8 nucleotides match TRBD1. After removal of 4 bases from V and 4 bases from J, the junction contained 2 bases not matched to a gene. From germline, CDR1 is SGHTA and CDR2 FQGTGA. The CDR3 length is 13 residues. CDR3 in DNA: TGTGCCAGCAGCTCCAGGGGGCGCACTGAAGCTTTCTTT. Its translation: CASSSRGRTEAFF.

The chain has TRBV11-2 and TRBJ2-7; D may be TRBD2 (5 bases). Germline assignment: CDR1 SGHAT and CDR2 FQNNGV. Trimming shortened V by 1 base and J by 0 bases, and 10 bases separated the two germline ends. This CDR3 region has 15 residues. Written as DNA, the CDR3 is TGTGCCAGCAGCTTAGCGGGGATGGGCTCCTACGAGCAGTACTTC. Residues: CASSLAGMGSYEQYF. The entire variable domain, with the rest obtained from reference TRBV11-2 and TRBJ2-7, is as follows: EAGVAQSPRYKIIEKRQSVAFWCNPISGHATLYWYQQILGQGPKLLIQFQNNGVVDDSQLPKDRFSAERLKGVDSTLKIQPAKLEDSAVYLCASSLAGMGSYEQYFGPGTRLTVT.

This clone was counted once. The chain carries TRBV7-2 and TRBJ1-2, with unresolved D. CDR1 is SGHTA and CDR2 is FQGNSA in the germline V gene. The CDR3 spans 13 residues. V lost 4 bases to trimming and J lost 1 base, with 7 bases between them. The DNA of the CDR3 is TGTGCCAGCAGCTGGCAGGATAACTATGGCTACACCTTC. The encoded protein is CASSWQDNYGYTF.

This chain joins TRBV9 and TRBJ2-5; D not resolved. Germline lookup yields CDR1 SGDLS and CDR2 YYNGEE. The CDR3 is made up of 15 amino acids. V lost 1 base and J 5 bases, leaving 15 bases between the germline ends. The CDR3 reads CASSVMSSPWETQYF. CDR3 nucleotide sequence: TGTGCCAGCAGCGTAATGTCGAGCCCCTGGGAGACCCAGTACTTC.

This sequence joins TRBV6-2 or TRBV6-3 and TRBJ2-7; D gene unclear. Germline CDR1 and CDR2: MNHEY and SVGEGT. The CDR3 spans 13 residues. V lost 4 bases to trimming and J lost 3 bases, with 10 bases between them. CDR3 in amino acids: CASSSHSIYEQYF. As DNA, the CDR3 is TGTGCCAGCAGTTCCCACAGTATCTACGAGCAGTACTTC.

The chain couples TRBV5-1 to TRBJ2-1, with D perhaps matching TRBD2 (6 bases). CDR1 and CDR2 (germline): SGHRS, YFSETQ. Trimming took 4 bases from V and 2 from J, leaving 16 bases between them. The CDR3 runs 16 residues. CDR3 coding DNA: TGCGCCAGCAGCCCGGCCGCGGGAAACGCCTACAATGAGCAGTTCTTC. Protein: CASSPAAGNAYNEQFF.

This clone has only one observation. J is TRBJ2-7 and V is TRBV13; weak D call: TRBD1 (5 bases). The length of the CDR3 is 14 residues. Germline assignment: CDR1 PRHDT and CDR2 FYEKMQ (reference sequence). V lost 3 bases and J lost 4, with 13 bases in between. CDR3: CASSFNNRRYEQYF. The CDR3, as DNA: TGTGCCAGCAGCTTCAACAACAGGAGATACGAGCAGTACTTC.

CDR3 nucleotides: TGTGCCAGCTCACCGTACGTAGCCACGGACTACAATGAGCAGTTCTTC. It translates to CASSPYVATDYNEQFF. This chain joins TRBV18 and TRBJ2-1; D gene ambiguous. Germline CDR1 KGHSH, CDR2 LQKENI. The CDR3 spans 16 residues. The V and J ends lost 3 bases and 3 bases respectively, with 15 bases between them.

The chain joins TRBV7-9 to TRBJ2-5, with no clear D. V was cut by 4 bases and J by 1 base, with 10 bases left in between. The CDR3 sequence is 14 residues long. Germline CDR1 reads SEHNR; CDR2 reads FQNEAQ (reference sequence). CDR3 nucleotide sequence: TGTGCCAGCAGCTCGCCCCTCGGCCAAGAGACCCAGTACTTC. It codes for CASSSPLGQETQYF. The complete variable domain, with remaining parts taken from reference TRBV7-9 and TRBJ2-5, reads DTGVSQNPRHKITKRGQNVTFRCDPISEHNRLYWYRQTLGQGPEFLTYFQNEAQLEKSRLLSDRFSAERPKGSFSTLEIQRTEQGDSAMYLCASSSPLGQETQYFGPGTRLLVL.

The table lists this clone with a count of one. The chain combines TRBV4-1 with TRBJ2-5; D possibly corresponds to TRBD1 (6 bases). The germline V and J ends were trimmed by 4 bases and 4 bases, with 13 bases remaining between them. The CDR3 has 14 residues. CDR1 is MGHRA, CDR2 YSYEKL, per germline. The CDR3 here is CASSPTGLRETQYF. CDR3 DNA: TGCGCCAGCAGCCCAACAGGGCTGAGAGAGACCCAGTACTTC.

This sequence joins TRBV18 and TRBJ2-1, with D possibly TRBD2 on 6 matching bases. Trimming shortened V by 3 bases and J by 8 bases, and 8 bases separated the two germline ends. Germline-derived CDR1 and CDR2 are KGHSH and LQKENI. This CDR3 spans 12 amino acids. CDR3 protein: CASSPEGYEQFF. DNA for the CDR3: TGTGCCAGCTCACCGGAGGGGTATGAGCAGTTCTTC.

The V call is TRBV10-3, the J call TRBJ1-6; D is perhaps TRBD1 (5 bases). V lost 11 bases and J 8 bases, leaving 16 bases between the germline ends. The length of the CDR3 is 13 residues. CDR1 and CDR2 (germline): ENHRY, SYGVKD. CDR3 DNA: TGTGCCTCGTCGCGGGGGGTCGATTCACCCCTCCACTTT. Translated: CASSRGVDSPLHF.

The rearrangement links TRBV28 to TRBJ1-5, with a weak D call TRBD1 (5 bases). This CDR3 is built from 15 residues. Germline V gene sequence: CDR1 MDHEN, CDR2 SYDVKM. V gave up 4 bases and J gave up 7 bases, with 17 bases separating them. The CDR3 region has the DNA TGTGCCAGCAGTTCGCCCACGGGGGTGTTCCAGCCCCAGCATTTT. This translates into CASSSPTGVFQPQHF.

This clone was detected a few times. The chain is built from TRBV7-9 and TRBJ2-1, with 8 bases fitting TRBD2. CDR1 is SEHNR, CDR2 FQNEAQ, per germline (reference sequence). V shed 5 bases, J shed 7 bases, and the junction held 13 bases outside the gene matches. The CDR3 has 16 residues. CDR3 loop: CASSPPGTSGPNEQFF. The CDR3 DNA is TGTGCCAGCAGCCCCCCTGGTACTAGCGGCCCGAATGAGCAGTTCTTC.

A single count supports this clone. DNA for the CDR3: TGTGCCAGCAGCCCCCAGGGACTCCCGTCCTACGAGCAGTACTTC. Its translation is CASSPQGLPSYEQYF. The chain uses TRBV9 and TRBJ2-7; possible D gene TRBD2, 6 bases. Germline V gene sequence: CDR1 SGDLS, CDR2 YYNGEE. This CDR3 contains 15 residues. Trimming left V 4 bases short and J 1 base short, with 15 bases between.

The chain recombines TRBV10-2 with TRBJ1-3, with D unresolved. The V end was cut by 8 bases, the J end by 0 bases, with 11 bases between. From germline, CDR1 is WSHSY and CDR2 SAAADI. The CDR3 covers 14 residues. The CDR3: CASRADTSGNTIYF. In nucleotides, the CDR3 is TGCGCCAGCCGTGCTGACACCTCTGGAAACACCATATATTTT.